The entry that follows covers one T cell receptor (beta chain) sequence. What it recognizes is unknown. The CDR3 has 15 amino acids. The germline gives CDR1 SGHTA, CDR2 FQGNSA. Trimming left V 3 bases short and J 3 bases short, with 15 bases between. Produced via immunoSEQ multiplex PCR; TCRdb's table is partial and in-frame only. The sample holds 1,400,000 or so clones, 97% to 99% seen once. This entry is derived from a study of shared clonotypes between healthy human individuals. Study results and caveats: The four-donor shared clonotypes exceeded non-shared clonotypes in generation probability, with non-shared ones scoring lower.

The sample consisted of naive CD4+ T cells sorted from blood. Subset in this sample: CD45RA+ positively selected. The receptor's source is a man aged 25-40 years in good health. This rearrangement joins TRBV7-2 to TRBJ2-7; D might be TRBD2 (5 bases). For the CDR3, the DNA is TGTGCCAGCAGCTTCGTCCCGGGAAATTTCTACGAGCAGTACTTC. Protein sequence: CASSFVPGNFYEQYF.